The 3 T cell receptor beta chains in this list originate from one sample, sequenced in a study of cytomegalovirus exposure and HLA in healthy donors. Amplification used 60 Vbeta primers and 13 Jbeta primers. Using immunoSEQ multiplex PCR, the repertoire was profiled, and TCRdb retains in-frame clones only, with some absent. This table holds some 72,000 clones. Sequences were obtained from PBMCs. These receptors were collected from a boy between 5 and 17 years old in good health and CMV-seronegative.

The chain carries TRBV5-1 and TRBJ2-5; 8 bases are a match to TRBD2. The CDR3 extends over 14 amino acids. V lost 4 bases to trimming and J lost 4 bases; unmatched junction nucleotides: 6. Germline lookup yields CDR1 SGHRS and CDR2 YFSETQ. The CDR3 DNA is TGCGCCAGCAGCCCAGGCACTAGCGGAGAGACCCAGTACTTC. The encoded protein is CASSPGTSGETQYF.

The J gene is TRBJ1-1, the V gene TRBV11-2, with D perhaps matching TRBD1 (6 bases). Germline loops: CDR1 SGHAT, CDR2 FQNNGV. The length of the CDR3 is 15 residues. Trimming shortened V by 0 bases and J by 6 bases, and 14 bases separated the two germline ends. CDR3 nucleotide sequence: TGTGCCAGCAGCTTAGACCACACCAGGGGTTCTGAAGCTTTCTTT. It encodes CASSLDHTRGSEAFF.

V usage is TRBV5-4 and J usage is TRBJ2-4; 12 nucleotides match TRBD2. With V trimmed by 5 bases and J by 7 bases, 16 bases remained unmatched. CDR3 size: 18 residues. Germline V gene data show CDR1 as SGHNT and CDR2 as YYREEE (reference sequence). The CDR3, as DNA: TGTGCCAGCAGTCCTTCCCCCCTACTAGCGGGGGGTAGGAACATTCAGTACTTC. Its translation: CASSPSPLLAGGRNIQYF.